Below are 3 T cell receptor beta chains sequenced from a single sample in a study of T cell responses to AZD1222 COVID-19 vaccine. Sequenced by immunoSEQ multiplex PCR; TCRdb stores in-frame clones only, minus some. The sample lists 96,000 or so clones; about 88% were seen once. The source was peripheral blood, collected on day 0 of AZD1222 vaccination. These receptors originate from an adult in good health.

The chain uses TRBV7-6 and TRBJ1-1; TRBD1 matches at 7 bases. The CDR3 is made up of 17 amino acids. J was trimmed by 4 bases and V by 3 bases; bases with no gene match: 14. Germline CDR1 SGHVS, CDR2 FNYEAQ. Here the CDR3 DNA reads TGTGCCAGCAGCTTGCGCTTGGGTGGCCAGGGGGGCACTGAAGCTTTCTTT. This gives the protein CASSLRLGGQGGTEAFF.

V gene TRBV18 combines with J gene TRBJ1-3; no reliable D call. Trimming took off 6 bases at V and 4 bases at J, with 10 bases between the two ends. Germline loops: CDR1 KGHSH, CDR2 LQKENI. CDR3 length equals 13 residues. In DNA, the CDR3 is TGTGCCAGCTCGCGCGAAGGGGGAAACACCATATATTTT. It specifies CASSREGGNTIYF.

The chain employs TRBV20-1 and TRBJ1-1; no clear D. V shed 3 bases and J shed 0 bases, with 14 bases lying between them. From germline, CDR1 is DFQATT and CDR2 SNEGSKA (reference sequence). The length of the CDR3 is 15 residues. CDR3 region: CSASALFEMNTEAFF. In DNA form, the CDR3 reads TGCAGTGCTAGTGCTTTATTCGAAATGAACACTGAAGCTTTCTTT.